These T cell receptor beta chains were read from a single sample in a study of T cell changes during pregnancy in multiple sclerosis. TCRdb keeps only in-frame clones here, not all; method: immunoSEQ multiplex PCR. The sample comprises roughly 83,000 clones, around 93% of which are singletons, and 3% to 4% rests with the top ten. Here the sequenced sample was PBMCs, taken in the first trimester of pregnancy. Receptors were obtained from a female donor in good health, serving as a control in a pregnancy study. Some clones in this sample may be carry-over from other donors' samples. Each CDR3 is given without its conserved first and last residue.

j_call: TRBJ1-1; v_call: TRBV7-9; cdr3_aa: ASAFPQENTEAF
j_call: TRBJ1-2; v_call: TRBV7-2; cdr3_aa: ASSGGYRDIIINYGYT
j_call: TRBJ1-1; v_call: TRBV10-3; cdr3_aa: AISETGGIDTEAF
j_call: TRBJ2-3; v_call: TRBV7-2; cdr3_aa: ASSPGGGRITDTQY
j_call: TRBJ1-4; v_call: TRBV18; cdr3_aa: ASSPRQNNEKLF
j_call: TRBJ1-1; v_call: TRBV18; cdr3_aa: ASSYQTGRINTEAF
j_call: TRBJ2-1; v_call: TRBV19; cdr3_aa: ASSISQGSYNEQF
j_call: TRBJ1-4; v_call: TRBV2; cdr3_aa: ASSVRQTYNEKLF
j_call: TRBJ2-2; v_call: TRBV27; cdr3_aa: ASSLKAAGGPTGELF
j_call: TRBJ1-5; v_call: TRBV19; cdr3_aa: ASRPIDRAHQPQH
j_call: TRBJ1-5; v_call: TRBV23-1; cdr3_aa: ASSLPGDLSNQPQH
j_call: TRBJ2-3; v_call: TRBV5-6; cdr3_aa: ASSLARDSTDTQY
j_call: TRBJ2-1; v_call: TRBV9; cdr3_aa: ASSVEVAGFYEQF
j_call: TRBJ1-2; v_call: TRBV5-4; cdr3_aa: ASSLERDRGQNYGYT
j_call: TRBJ2-5; v_call: TRBV11-2; cdr3_aa: ASSLTETQY